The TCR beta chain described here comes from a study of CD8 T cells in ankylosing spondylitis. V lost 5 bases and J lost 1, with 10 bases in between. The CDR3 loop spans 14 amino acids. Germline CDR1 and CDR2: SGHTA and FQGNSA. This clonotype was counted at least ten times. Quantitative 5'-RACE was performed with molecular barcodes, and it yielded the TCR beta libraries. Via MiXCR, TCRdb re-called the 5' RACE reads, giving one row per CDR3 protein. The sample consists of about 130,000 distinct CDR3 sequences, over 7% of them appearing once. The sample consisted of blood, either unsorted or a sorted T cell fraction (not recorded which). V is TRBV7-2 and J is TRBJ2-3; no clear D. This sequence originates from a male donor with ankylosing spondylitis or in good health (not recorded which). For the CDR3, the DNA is TGTGCCAGCAGCCGAGGACGGCGCACAGATACGCAGTATTTT. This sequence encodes CASSRGRRTDTQYF.